A selection of T cell receptor beta chains follows, all from one sample in a study of cytomegalovirus exposure and HLA in healthy donors. Data came from immunoSEQ multiplex PCR; TCRdb stores just in-frame clones and leaves some out. The table shows roughly 150,000 clones, with about four fifths occurring only once. Specimen: PBMCs. These receptors were obtained from a girl between 5 and 17 years old in good health and CMV-seropositive. Both conserved end residues are part of each CDR3. Each record gives: J gene, D gene, clone size, V gene, CDR3 protein, CDR3 DNA. A D gene is named only where the DNA matches it firmly. The listing skips clone size in some rows; elsewhere it reads once, few, many or a size class.

J: TRBJ1-1
D: NA
size: NA
V: TRBV27
CDR3: CASSPRGNTEAFF
DNA: TGTGCCAGCAGTCCACGAGGGAACACTGAAGCTTTCTTT

J: TRBJ2-3
D: NA
size: NA
V: TRBV2
CDR3: CASSPSEGGTDTQYF
DNA: TGTGCCAGCAGCCCCTCCGAGGGGGGGACAGATACGCAGTATTTT

J: TRBJ2-7
D: TRBD1
size: NA
V: TRBV28
CDR3: CASSSGPGQSYEQYF
DNA: TGTGCCAGCAGCTCCGGACCGGGACAGTCCTACGAGCAGTACTTC

J: TRBJ1-1
D: TRBD1
size: NA
V: TRBV28
CDR3: CASSSGQVGKEAFF
DNA: TGTGCCAGCAGCTCAGGACAGGTGGGGAAAGAAGCTTTCTTT

J: TRBJ1-1
D: NA
size: few
V: TRBV7-8
CDR3: CASSLGAGLMNTEAFF
DNA: TGTGCCAGCAGCTTAGGGGCAGGGCTCATGAACACTGAAGCTTTCTTT

J: TRBJ2-5
D: NA
size: NA
V: TRBV30
CDR3: CAWSQFQGEETQYF
DNA: TGTGCCTGGAGTCAATTCCAGGGTGAGGAGACCCAGTACTTC

J: TRBJ2-3
D: TRBD2
size: NA
V: TRBV2
CDR3: CASRGGSDTQYF
DNA: TGTGCCAGCAGGGGGGGGTCAGATACGCAGTATTTT

J: TRBJ2-2
D: NA
size: NA
V: TRBV27
CDR3: CASDEGHRSGELFF
DNA: TGTGCCAGCGATGAGGGACATCGAAGTGGGGAGCTGTTTTTT

J: TRBJ2-7
D: TRBD1
size: NA
V: TRBV28
CDR3: CASYSPGQGFNEQYF
DNA: TGTGCCAGCTACTCTCCGGGACAGGGATTCAACGAGCAGTACTTC

J: TRBJ1-4
D: NA
size: NA
V: TRBV2
CDR3: CASSVPQGSEKLFF
DNA: TGTGCCAGCAGTGTTCCTCAGGGTTCTGAAAAACTGTTTTTT

J: TRBJ1-2
D: NA
size: NA
V: TRBV11-2
CDR3: CASSLPDYGYTF
DNA: TGTGCCAGCAGCCTACCCGACTATGGCTACACCTTC

J: TRBJ2-2
D: NA
size: NA
V: TRBV30
CDR3: CAWAPGGGELFF
DNA: TGTGCCTGGGCTCCGGGTGGCGGGGAGCTGTTTTTT

J: TRBJ1-1
D: TRBD1
size: NA
V: TRBV5-4
CDR3: CVSSLGQIMNTEAFF
DNA: TGTGTCAGCAGCTTGGGACAGATCATGAACACTGAAGCTTTCTTT

J: TRBJ1-2
D: NA
size: NA
V: TRBV2
CDR3: CASSSDIYPYGYTF
DNA: TGTGCCAGCAGCTCAGATATTTACCCATATGGCTACACCTTC